Listed below are T cell receptor beta chains from one sample, sequenced in a study of blood T cell repertoires in COVID-19. Assay: immunoSEQ multiplex PCR; the TCRdb copy retains only in-frame clones and omits some. In the table there are tens of thousands of clones, 65% to 90% of which are singletons. Sequencing was done on a sample of peripheral blood. The source is an elderly man with COVID-19, enrolled during active disease. The CDR3 runs from the conserved cysteine through the conserved F or W. D genes are given only for firm matches. A clone size is listed for some rows: how often the clone was seen (once, few, many), or a class if it is expanded.

v_gene	abundance	j_gene	d_gene	CDR3aa	CDR3nt
TRBV28	.	TRBJ1-1	.	CASSPAPGDTEAFF	TGTGCCAGCAGTCCGGCCCCCGGGGACACTGAAGCTTTCTTT
TRBV10-3	.	TRBJ1-5	TRBD1	CAISESNRTGGNQPQHF	TGTGCCATCAGTGAGTCAAACCGGACAGGGGGCAATCAGCCCCAGCATTTT
TRBV4-3	.	TRBJ1-6	TRBD1	CASSQGQGNSPLHF	TGCGCCAGCAGCCAAGGACAGGGGAATTCACCCCTCCACTTT
TRBV4-1	.	TRBJ2-7	.	CASSDRDFPFYEQYF	TGCGCCAGCAGCGACCGGGACTTCCCTTTCTACGAGCAGTACTTC
TRBV2	.	TRBJ2-3	TRBD2	CAAVERGGTTDTQYF	TGTGCCGCTGTAGAGCGGGGGGGAACCACAGATACGCAGTATTTT
TRBV5-1	.	TRBJ2-5	TRBD2	CASSLGLLAGGQETQYF	TGCGCCAGCAGCTTGGGTCTCCTAGCGGGGGGACAAGAGACCCAGTACTTC
TRBV5-5	.	TRBJ1-1	.	CASRRTGFTTEAFF	TGTGCCAGCAGGCGAACAGGGTTCACCACTGAAGCTTTCTTT
TRBV14	.	TRBJ2-1	.	CASSQRADTSYNEQFF	TGTGCCAGCAGCCAACGAGCTGACACCTCCTACAATGAGCAGTTCTTC
TRBV27	.	TRBJ2-3	.	CASSTQQVQADTQYF	TGTGCCAGCAGCACGCAACAAGTTCAGGCAGATACGCAGTATTTT
TRBV6-5	.	TRBJ1-2	TRBD1	CAATGRTNYGYTF	TGTGCTGCGACAGGGAGAACTAACTATGGCTACACCTTC
TRBV7-9	.	TRBJ2-6	TRBD1	CASSSPGTVETSGANVLTF	TGTGCCAGCAGCTCCCCGGGGACAGTCGAAACCTCTGGGGCCAACGTCCTGACTTTC
TRBV6-2/TRBV6-3	few	TRBJ1-2	TRBD1	CASSYSGTGGYGYTF	TGTGCCAGCAGTTACTCCGGGACAGGGGGCTATGGCTACACCTTC
TRBV28	.	TRBJ2-1	TRBD2	CASSVISGGAGDNEQFF	TGTGCCAGCAGTGTGATCAGCGGGGGGGCCGGTGACAATGAGCAGTTCTTC
TRBV27	.	TRBJ1-5	TRBD1	CASSLSLGTGSIQPQHF	TGTGCCAGCAGTTTATCGCTTGGGACAGGGTCGATTCAGCCCCAGCATTTT
TRBV9	.	TRBJ2-7	TRBD2	CASSPLTSGSYEQYF	TGTGCCAGCAGCCCTCTGACTAGCGGGTCCTACGAGCAGTACTTC
TRBV25-1	.	TRBJ2-2	TRBD2	CASQEILAGITGELFF	TGTGCCAGCCAAGAAATACTAGCGGGAATCACCGGGGAGCTGTTTTTT
TRBV5-1	.	TRBJ2-7	.	CASSLAGRGPTYEQYF	TGCGCCAGCAGCTTGGCTGGGCGGGGGCCAACCTACGAGCAGTACTTC
TRBV5-6	.	TRBJ1-3	.	CASSLAGNTIYF	TGTGCCAGCAGCTTGGCAGGAAACACCATATATTTT
TRBV9	once	TRBJ2-2	.	CASSVVGESGELFF	TGTGCCAGCAGCGTAGTAGGGGAAAGCGGGGAGCTGTTTTTT
TRBV18	once	TRBJ2-2	TRBD2	CASFQGLANTGELFF	TGTGCCAGCTTCCAGGGACTAGCTAACACCGGGGAACTGTTTTTT
TRBV6-5	.	TRBJ1-3	TRBD1	CASSSTGGAGNTIYF	TGTGCCAGCAGTTCGACAGGGGGCGCTGGAAACACCATATATTTT
TRBV6-5	.	TRBJ1-2	.	CASQGYGGYTF	TGTGCCAGCCAGGGTTACGGTGGCTACACCTTC
TRBV5-1	once	TRBJ1-6	.	CASSLEGGIYNSPLHF	TGCGCCAGCAGCTTGGAGGGGGGGATCTATAATTCACCCCTCCACTTT
TRBV19	.	TRBJ2-3	TRBD1	CASRAGTGIRVGTDTQYF	TGTGCCAGTAGGGCCGGGACAGGGATCCGAGTCGGGACAGATACGCAGTATTTT
TRBV7-2	.	TRBJ1-2	.	CASSLAVGSGYTF	TGTGCCAGCAGCTTAGCGGTGGGCTCTGGCTACACCTTC
TRBV10-3	.	TRBJ2-5	.	CATRGAGETQYF	TGTGCCACCCGGGGGGCCGGGGAGACCCAGTACTTC